One sample yielded the 25 T cell receptor beta chains listed below, sequenced in a study of CD8+ T cells in alopecia areata (dated by TCRdb to 2017 to 2018). The method was the immunoSEQ multiplex PCR assay. RNA was extracted from all samples and reverse transcribed into cDNA, which served as template for TCR sequencing. In its TCRdb copy, this immuneACCESS table keeps in-frame sequences only and misses some clones. Where compared with another copy, unresolved V genes explain less than half of these, and the others have no known cause. The sample profile shows roughly 120,000 clones; 35% to 40% of them were found once. The ten largest clones add up to 3% to 3.5% of the sample. Sequencing was done on a sample of CD4+ T cells sorted from blood. All receptors come from a human donor with alopecia areata.

In this sample, this clone turned up once. The V and J genes are TRBV5-1 and TRBJ2-1; 8 bases map to TRBD2. CDR3 length: 17 amino acids. The J segment lost 7 bases and the V segment lost 2 bases, leaving 14 bases of the junction unmatched. Germline values: CDR1 SGHRS, CDR2 YFSETQ. CDR3 sequence: CASSLWFGTRLENEQFF. The CDR3, as DNA: TGCGCCAGCAGCTTATGGTTCGGGACTAGGTTAGAAAATGAGCAGTTCTTC.

V and J are TRBV28 and TRBJ2-5; TRBD1 agrees at 8 bases. This CDR3 is 13 amino acids long. Trimming cost V 2 bases and J 4 bases; bases outside gene matches: 0. Looked up from germline, CDR1 is MDHEN and CDR2 is SYDVKM. DNA for the CDR3: TGTGCCAGCAGTTTACAGGGGGCAGAGACCCAGTACTTC. It specifies CASSLQGAETQYF.

The V call is TRBV29-1, the J call TRBJ2-3; TRBD2 matches 9 bases. The germline V gene has CDR1 SQVTM and CDR2 ANQGSEA. Unmatched junction bases numbered 7, after V lost 5 bases and J lost 7 bases. The CDR3 has 13 residues. CDR3 residues: CSVSQRGAYTQYF. The CDR3 DNA reads as TGCAGCGTTTCCCAGCGGGGGGCCTATACGCAGTATTTT.

In this sample, this clone turned up a few times. V usage is TRBV5-1 and J usage is TRBJ2-2; possibly TRBD1 for D (5 bases). Trimming took off 3 bases at V and 4 bases at J, with 7 bases between the two ends. The CDR3 runs 13 residues. Germline CDR1 SGHRS, CDR2 YFSETQ. The CDR3 DNA reads TGCGCCAGCAGCTCTCAGGGCACCGGGGAGCTGTTTTTT. Its protein product is CASSSQGTGELFF.

This chain uses TRBV2 with TRBJ2-1; D may be TRBD2 (6 bases). Trimming stripped 6 bases from V and 9 bases from J, with 15 bases between. Germline V gives CDR1 SNHLY, CDR2 FYNNEI. The CDR3 is made up of 13 amino acids. CDR3 sequence: CASSSTSFGEQFF. The CDR3 DNA follows: TGTGCCAGCAGCTCGACTAGTTTCGGTGAGCAGTTCTTC. Looking up the rest from reference TRBV2 and TRBJ2-1 gives the full variable domain: EPEVTQTPSHQVTQMGQEVILRCVPISNHLYFYWYRQILGQKVEFLVSFYNNEISEKSEIFDDQFSVERPDGSNFTLKIRSTKLEDSAMYFCASSSTSFGEQFFGPGTRLTVL.

The chain employs TRBV29-1 and TRBJ2-1, with 12 bases matching TRBD1. The germline V gene encodes CDR1 SQVTM and CDR2 ANQGSEA. V shed 6 bases, J shed 9 bases, and the junction held 12 bases outside the gene matches. The CDR3 has 15 amino acids. The CDR3 loop reads CSVKGQGAFKTEQFF. The CDR3 DNA follows: TGCAGCGTGAAGGGACAGGGGGCGTTTAAGACTGAGCAGTTCTTC.

This clone has just a few counts. The chain is built from TRBV4-3 and TRBJ2-1; maybe TRBD1 (6 bases). There are 16 residues in the CDR3. Germline CDR1 LGHNA, CDR2 YSLEER. The V gene lost 4 bases and the J gene lost 5 bases, with 18 bases spanning the gap. The chain's CDR3 is CASSPVWTAGNNEQFF. The DNA of the CDR3 is TGCGCCAGCAGCCCAGTTTGGACAGCCGGCAACAATGAGCAGTTCTTC.

The chain employs TRBV7-2 and TRBJ2-3; 16 nucleotides agree with TRBD2. Germline values: CDR1 SGHTA, CDR2 FQGNSA. V trimming: 5 bases; J trimming: 8 bases; junction bases outside the gene matches: 4. The CDR3 has 15 residues. CDR3 region: CASSPGTSGGATQYF. The CDR3 nucleotides are TGTGCCAGCAGCCCCGGGACTAGCGGGGGGGCTACGCAGTATTTT.

This clone occurred once. The rearrangement uses TRBV25-1 and TRBJ2-7, with D possibly matching TRBD2 (6 bases). Per the germline V gene, CDR1 is MGHDK and CDR2 is SYGVNS. Trimming shortened V by 6 bases and J by 4 bases, and 13 bases separated the two germline ends. CDR3 length: 13 amino acids. Here the CDR3 reads CASSRGIGYEQYF. CDR3 in DNA: TGTGCCAGCAGCCGGGGGATTGGGTACGAGCAGTACTTC.

This clone was picked up a small number of times. The chain recombines TRBV2 with TRBJ2-5; D gene uncertain. The germline V gene encodes CDR1 SNHLY and CDR2 FYNNEI. Trimming shortened V by 3 bases and J by 1 base, and 6 bases separated the two germline ends. CDR3 length: 13 residues. The CDR3 loop is CASSEFSQETQYF. In DNA form, the CDR3 reads TGTGCCAGCAGTGAGTTCAGCCAAGAGACCCAGTACTTC.

CDR3 bases: TGTGCCAGCAGCCCCGGAGGACAGGGATCGGGGCAAGAGACCCAGTACTTC. Its protein is CASSPGGQGSGQETQYF. This chain joins TRBV7-3 and TRBJ2-5; TRBD1 aligns across 8 bases. There are 17 residues in the CDR3. With 5 bases clipped from V and 2 bases from J, the junction kept 13 bases outside the gene matches. Germline CDR1 SGHTA, CDR2 FQGTGA.

This clone was counted between two and nine times. The rearrangement links TRBV19 to TRBJ2-1; D possibly corresponds to TRBD2 (5 bases). V dropped 8 bases and J dropped 8 bases, with 19 bases sitting between them. This CDR3 contains 14 residues. The germline V gene encodes CDR1 LNHDA and CDR2 SQIVND (reference sequence). The CDR3 bases are TGTGCCAGTGCCCTCTGGGGTTCGCGGGATGAGCAGTTCTTC. Protein: CASALWGSRDEQFF.

The chain employs TRBV7-8 and TRBJ2-7; no reliable D call. Trimming took off 5 bases at V and 8 bases at J, with 22 bases between the two ends. The CDR3 totals 15 residues. Germline-derived CDR1 and CDR2 are SGHVS and FQNEAQ. The CDR3 nucleotides are TGTGCCAGCAGCCGCGGAAGTCCCAGGTACGGCCAGCAGTACTTC. It codes for CASSRGSPRYGQQYF.

The genes are TRBV7-9 and TRBJ1-5, with 7 bases fitting TRBD1. From germline, CDR1 is SEHNR and CDR2 FQNEAQ (reference sequence). The J segment lost 1 base and the V segment lost 3 bases, leaving 3 bases of the junction unmatched. The CDR3 loop spans 15 amino acids. The CDR3 bases are TGTGCCAGCAGCTTTTCAGGGGGAAGCAATCAGCCCCAGCATTTT. Amino acid sequence: CASSFSGGSNQPQHF.

This clone has a handful of counts. This chain joins TRBV28 and TRBJ2-3; D remains unclear. Germline CDR1 MDHEN, CDR2 SYDVKM. CDR3 length: 12 amino acids. V shed 2 bases and J shed 7 bases, with 7 bases lying between them. CDR3 sequence: CASSLQRNTQYF. The CDR3 DNA follows: TGTGCCAGCAGTTTACAGCGAAATACGCAGTATTTT.

This chain connects TRBV29-1 to TRBJ1-4, with D perhaps TRBD1 (5 bases). This CDR3 spans 14 amino acids. Germline CDR1 is SQVTM and CDR2 is ANQGSEA. V lost 5 bases and J lost 2, with 12 bases in between. The CDR3 DNA is TGCAGCGTTCGAGGGGTGCTGACTAATGAAAAACTGTTTTTT. This sequence encodes CSVRGVLTNEKLFF.

V and J are TRBV29-1 and TRBJ2-5, with D possibly being TRBD1 or TRBD2 (5 bases each). Matching the DNA end better, TRBJ2-7 makes the J call doubtful. The length of the CDR3 is 13 residues. In germline, CDR1 is SQVTM, CDR2 ANQGSEA. This CDR3 reads CSVATGPDYEQYF. The CDR3 DNA sequence: TGCAGCGTTGCTACGGGACCCGACTACGAGCAGTACTTC.

J is TRBJ2-1 and V is TRBV5-1; D might be TRBD2 (5 bases). Germline V gene sequence: CDR1 SGHRS, CDR2 YFSETQ. Trimming shortened V by 0 bases and J by 9 bases, and 7 bases separated the two germline ends. CDR3 size: 12 residues. The CDR3 DNA reads TGCGCCAGCAGCTTGGCTAGCCTTGAGCAGTTCTTC. It specifies CASSLASLEQFF.

This clone was observed a handful of times. The rearrangement joins TRBV28 to TRBJ2-5, with D perhaps matching TRBD2 (6 bases). V was cut by 2 bases and J by 5 bases, with 15 bases left in between. Germline lookup yields CDR1 MDHEN and CDR2 SYDVKM. There are 15 residues in the CDR3. In DNA form, the CDR3 reads TGTGCCAGCAGTTTACCTGGAGGGTACGGGGAGACCCAGTACTTC. Translating it yields CASSLPGGYGETQYF.

In this sample, this clone turned up a few times. V and J are TRBV29-1 and TRBJ1-1, with 8 bases that match TRBD1. V was clipped by 6 bases and J by 1 base; unmatched bases: 4. The CDR3 sequence is 13 residues long. Germline V gene lookup returns CDR1 SQVTM and CDR2 ANQGSEA. As DNA, the CDR3 is TGCAGCGTGAAGGACAGGGAGAACACTGAAGCTTTCTTT. Its protein is CSVKDRENTEAFF. Using reference TRBV29-1 and TRBJ1-1 for the parts outside the CDR3, the full variable domain is SAVISQKPSRDICQRGTSLTIQCQVDSQVTMMFWYRQQPGQSLTLIATANQGSEATYESGFVIDKFPISRPNLTFSTLTVSNMSPEDSSIYLCSVKDRENTEAFFGQGTRLTVV.

This clone appeared a few times. V is TRBV29-1 and J is TRBJ2-1; D might be TRBD1 (6 bases). The germline V gene has CDR1 SQVTM and CDR2 ANQGSEA. This CDR3 region has 13 residues. V was trimmed by 8 bases and J by 8 bases, leaving 19 bases between them. This chain's CDR3 is CSPRLQGRDEQFF. CDR3 DNA: TGCAGCCCCAGGTTACAGGGAAGGGATGAGCAGTTCTTC.

This clone was detected only a few times. The chain couples TRBV29-1 to TRBJ2-5, with a possible D match to TRBD1 (5 bases). V lost 5 bases and J 3 bases, leaving 7 bases between the germline ends. CDR3 size: 11 residues. The germline V gene encodes CDR1 SQVTM and CDR2 ANQGSEA. CDR3 nucleotide sequence: TGCAGCGTTATCAGGGAAGAGACCCAGTACTTC. Translating gives CSVIREETQYF. Together with reference TRBV29-1 and TRBJ2-5, the CDR3 gives the full variable domain: SAVISQKPSRDICQRGTSLTIQCQVDSQVTMMFWYRQQPGQSLTLIATANQGSEATYESGFVIDKFPISRPNLTFSTLTVSNMSPEDSSIYLCSVIREETQYFGPGTRLLVL.

This clone has only a few counts. This rearrangement joins TRBV11-2 to TRBJ2-4; D is tentatively TRBD1 or TRBD2 (6 bases each). The ends were cut back, 10 bases at V and 6 bases at J, with 16 bases in the middle. The CDR3 consists of 13 residues. Germline CDR1 is SGHAT and CDR2 is FQNNGV. CDR3 loop: CATSTGTLNIQYF. In DNA form, the CDR3 reads TGTGCCACCTCAACAGGGACTCTAAACATTCAGTACTTC.

The chain joins TRBV18 to TRBJ2-5; perhaps TRBD1 as D (5 bases). Germline CDR1 and CDR2: KGHSH and LQKENI. V was pared by 4 bases and J by 5 bases, with 11 bases between. CDR3 length: 13 amino acids. In nucleotides, the CDR3 is TGTGCCAGCTCACAGACAGCCCCGGAGACCCAGTACTTC. Its translation is CASSQTAPETQYF.

The V and J genes are TRBV13 and TRBJ2-5, with TRBD2 identical over 9 bases. Germline V lookup: CDR1 PRHDT, CDR2 FYEKMQ (reference sequence). The CDR3 sequence is 18 residues long. The trim removed 5 bases at V and 5 bases at J, leaving 18 bases unmatched. The CDR3 loop reads CASSARQGVAGDQETQYF. CDR3 DNA sequence: TGTGCCAGCAGCGCCCGCCAGGGGGTAGCGGGAGATCAGGAGACCCAGTACTTC. Full variable domain (remainder filled in from reference TRBV13 and TRBJ2-5): AAGVIQSPRHLIKEKRETATLKCYPIPRHDTVYWYQQGPGQDPQFLISFYEKMQSDKGSIPDRFSAQQFSDYHSELNMSSLELGDSALYFCASSARQGVAGDQETQYFGPGTRLLVL.